The T cell receptor beta chain described here comes from a study of control samples from healthy donors and cancer patients. The method was immunoSEQ multiplex PCR; TCRdb's version includes in-frame clones alone and lacks a portion of them. There are about 130,000 clones in the sample; approximately 92% occur only once, and about 2.5% lies in the top ten. Germline V CDR1 and CDR2: SGHVS, FQNEAQ. The J segment lost 0 bases and the V segment lost 3 bases, leaving 10 bases of the junction unmatched. The length of the CDR3 is 17 residues. This clone has only one observation. The chain joins TRBV7-8 to TRBJ1-2; 7 nucleotides line up with TRBD1. This TCR derives from a man younger than 30 in good health. Sequenced: blood. CDR3 protein: CASSFGPTTGTNYGYTF. The CDR3 nucleotides read TGTGCCAGCAGCTTTGGGCCAACGACAGGGACTAACTATGGCTACACCTTC.